The source of this T cell receptor beta chain is a study of beta chain features in type 1 diabetes (dated by TCRdb to about 2018). About the study as a whole: Patients and healthy donors did not differ in mean age, gender distribution, total cell number or subset yield. A total of 85 million to 110 million sorted cells were examined across all samples, and RNA yield correlated strongly with the number of cells per subset. The study compared the TCRB repertoires of sorted circulating CD4+ T cell subsets in recently diagnosed type 1 diabetes patients with those in matched healthy donors. Whereas all 30 or so donors provided naive and central memory subsets, regulatory and stem cell-like memory subsets were isolated from just 8 patients and about 8 healthy donors. The paper as a whole reports these results and caveats: At VDJ recombination sites, patients with type 1 diabetes made fewer insertions and deleted more nucleotides, a pattern implying thymic rearrangement abnormalities. PCR may preferentially amplify shorter templates, but because patient and control samples were amplified and corrected together, any resulting skew would affect both groups equally. Naive, central memory and regulatory TCRB repertoires appeared to be more alike among patients than among healthy donors. Because cDNA was sequenced instead of genomic DNA, activated cells with high expression could be over-represented, although the groups did not differ in activation or CD3 levels. Only small numbers of individuals were included in the HLA sub-analyses, which left unresolved whether HLA type had any influence on TCRB rearrangement. Type 1 diabetes patients showed a moderate but significant shortening of TCRB CDR3 length in all four CD4+ subsets.

The High Capacity cDNA Reverse Transcription Kit was used to reverse transcribe all of the isolated RNA, meaning that expressed TCRB transcripts were what got sequenced. Deep immunoSEQ sequencing was performed on naive, central memory and regulatory T cell samples, with an average of around 3.4 million total reads per sample. Sorted cells were lysed in RLT buffer and RNA was extracted with DNase-treated RNeasy Micro or Mini kits, depending on cell number. To prevent cross-contamination, each cell subset was processed individually, whereas patient and healthy donor samples were processed jointly. TCRB sequences were amplified from cDNA with the immunoSEQ multiplex PCR, producing 87-bp fragments spanning the CDR3 region. Sequencing of the amplicons was performed on the Illumina HiSeq platform. The paper's processing steps were these. Synthetic template baselines were used to correct PCR bias computationally, reads within Hamming distance 2 were collapsed, and singletons that could not be merged were discarded. By aligning reads against IMGT, V, D and J genes, CDR3 length, and insertions or deletions at six rearrangement sites were assigned. Within each subset, clonotype counts were normalized to sorted cell number, after which true diversity and Gini coefficients were computed with the tcR R package. Repertoire sharing was quantified using the overlap coefficient calculated on TCRB nucleotide sequences. Out-of-frame TCRB sequences from naive cells were analyzed to stand in for the pre-selection repertoire. TCRdb holds this immuneACCESS table with in-frame rearrangements only. Some clones are missing; in checked studies, unresolved V genes explain under half, and the rest has no known cause. D and trimming come from the DNA, and the V and J calls and clone size come from that table. The table for this sample lists around 250,000 clones; about 23% of them were counted only once. The top ten clonotypes cover more than 0.009% of the sample.

Each donor gave one peripheral blood draw, approximately 110 mL on average, collected into heparinised tubes. A BD FACSAria II was used to sort naive, central memory, regulatory and stem cell-like memory CD4+ T cells with a panel that included CD45RO, CCR7, CD25, CD127, CD95 and CD27. Purity was above 98% for every sorted population. Right away, PBMCs were isolated by Lymphoprep density gradient centrifugation and were stained directly, with no culture step. Samples were stained and sorted in pairs, with one healthy donor and one patient per experiment, so that batch effects were minimized. Trimming costs V 5 bases and J 1 base, and their ends lie 12 bases apart. The cysteine opens and the phenylalanine closes a CDR3 of 16 amino acids. The entry retains the CDR3 DNA only, 48 bases that are in frame from base 1. Per the germline V gene, ENHRY is the CDR1 and SYGVKD is the CDR2. A word on this clone: It lacks a known antigen. There are no base qualities to consult, and no much larger clone falls within one base.

Here the chain combines TRBV10-3 and TRBJ2-6; there is no confident call for the D gene. Material: naive CD4+ T cells from blood. Read against the paper, the sample's cell subset or site label means: true naive CD4+ T cells. This TCR was sampled from a woman in her twenties or thirties with type 1 diabetes. The CDR3 region has the sequence CAISSATVSGANVLTF. The DNA sequence reads TGTGCCATCAGTTCGGCAACAGTATCTGGGGCCAACGTCCTGACTTTC.